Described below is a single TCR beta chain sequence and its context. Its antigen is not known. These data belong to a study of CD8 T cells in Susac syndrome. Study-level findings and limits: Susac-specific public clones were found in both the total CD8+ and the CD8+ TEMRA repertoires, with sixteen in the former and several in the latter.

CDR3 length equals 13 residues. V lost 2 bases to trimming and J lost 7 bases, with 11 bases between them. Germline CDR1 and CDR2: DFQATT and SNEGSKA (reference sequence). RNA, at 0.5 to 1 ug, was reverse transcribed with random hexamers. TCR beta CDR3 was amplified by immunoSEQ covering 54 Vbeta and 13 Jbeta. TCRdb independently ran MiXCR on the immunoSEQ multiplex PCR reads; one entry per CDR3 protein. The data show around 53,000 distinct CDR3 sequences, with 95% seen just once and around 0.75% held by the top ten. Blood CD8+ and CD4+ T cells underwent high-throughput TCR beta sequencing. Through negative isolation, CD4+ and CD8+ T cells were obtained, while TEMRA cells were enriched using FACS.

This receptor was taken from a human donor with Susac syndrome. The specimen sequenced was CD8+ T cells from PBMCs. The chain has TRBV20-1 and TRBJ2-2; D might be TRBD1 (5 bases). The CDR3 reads CSARRQNFGELFF. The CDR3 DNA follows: TGCAGTGCTAGACGACAGAACTTCGGGGAGCTGTTTTTT.